Below, one T cell receptor beta chain is given with its context. The sample originates from a study of CD8 T cell repertoires and HIV-1 epitope variants. Looking at the study overall: Each of Twenty-five Gag and Nef epitope peptides stimulated a separate culture. Epitopes were three Gag families plus Nef HW9 and YT9. IL-2, IL-7 and IL-15 were added on days 3 and 7 of approximately 10-day cultures.

Survey-depth immunoSEQ sequencing covered TCR beta CDR3 regions. Only in-frame clones appear in the TCRdb table, and some are missing; sequencing was by immunoSEQ multiplex PCR. The table lists 90,000 or so clones, 74% of them singletons. Looked up from germline, CDR1 is LGHNA and CDR2 is YNFKEQ. This CDR3 is built from 18 residues. V lost 1 base, J lost 0 bases, and 13 bases lay in between. The sequencing sample was made of uncultured baseline CD8+ T cells from peripheral blood mononuclear cells (PBMCs). This chain connects TRBV4-2 to TRBJ2-6; D is possibly TRBD1 or TRBD2 (5 bases each). This sequence originates from a male donor with HIV. The CDR3, as DNA: TGTGCCAGCAGCCAAGGGGTCGGGGCCCACTCTGGGGCCAACGTCCTGACTTTC. Translation gives CASSQGVGAHSGANVLTF.